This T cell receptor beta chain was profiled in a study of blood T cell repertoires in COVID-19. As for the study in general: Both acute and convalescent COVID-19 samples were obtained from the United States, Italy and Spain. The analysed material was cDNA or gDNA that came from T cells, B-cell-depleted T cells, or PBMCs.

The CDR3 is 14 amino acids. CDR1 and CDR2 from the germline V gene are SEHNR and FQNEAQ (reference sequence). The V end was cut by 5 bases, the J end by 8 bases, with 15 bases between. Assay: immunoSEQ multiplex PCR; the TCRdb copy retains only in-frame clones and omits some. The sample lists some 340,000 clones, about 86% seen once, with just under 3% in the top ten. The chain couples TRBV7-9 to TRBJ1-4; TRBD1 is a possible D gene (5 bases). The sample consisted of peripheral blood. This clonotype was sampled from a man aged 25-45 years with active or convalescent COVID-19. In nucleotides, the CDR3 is TGTGCCAGCAGCCCCGCGGGGGTAAGAGAAAAACTGTTTTTT. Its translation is CASSPAGVREKLFF.